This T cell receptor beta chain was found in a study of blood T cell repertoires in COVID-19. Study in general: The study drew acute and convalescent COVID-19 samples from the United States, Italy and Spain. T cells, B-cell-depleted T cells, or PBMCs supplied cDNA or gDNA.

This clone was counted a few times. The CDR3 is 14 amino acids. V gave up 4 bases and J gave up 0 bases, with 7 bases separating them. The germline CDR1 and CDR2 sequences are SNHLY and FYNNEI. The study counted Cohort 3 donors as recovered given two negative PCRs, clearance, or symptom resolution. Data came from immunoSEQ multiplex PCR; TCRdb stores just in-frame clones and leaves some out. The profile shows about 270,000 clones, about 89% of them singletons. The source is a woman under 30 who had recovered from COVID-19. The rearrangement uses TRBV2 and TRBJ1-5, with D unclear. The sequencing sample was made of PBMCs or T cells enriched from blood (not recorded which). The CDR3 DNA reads TGTGCCAGCAGTGCGAGGAGTAGCAATCAGCCCCAGCATTTT. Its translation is CASSARSSNQPQHF. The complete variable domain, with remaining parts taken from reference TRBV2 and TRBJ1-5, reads EPEVTQTPSHQVTQMGQEVILRCVPISNHLYFYWYRQILGQKVEFLVSFYNNEISEKSEIFDDQFSVERPDGSNFTLKIRSTKLEDSAMYFCASSARSSNQPQHFGDGTRLSIL.